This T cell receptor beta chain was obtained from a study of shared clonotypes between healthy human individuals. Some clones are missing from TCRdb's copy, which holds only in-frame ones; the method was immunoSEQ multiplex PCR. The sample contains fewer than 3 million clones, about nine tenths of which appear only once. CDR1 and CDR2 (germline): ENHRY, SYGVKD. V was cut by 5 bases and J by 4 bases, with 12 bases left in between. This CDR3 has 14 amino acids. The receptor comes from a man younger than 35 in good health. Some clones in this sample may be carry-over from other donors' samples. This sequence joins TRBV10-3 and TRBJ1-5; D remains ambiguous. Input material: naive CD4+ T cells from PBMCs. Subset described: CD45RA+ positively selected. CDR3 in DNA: TGTGCCATCAGTTCTCAATCGGGAAATCAGCCCCAGCATTTT. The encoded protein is CAISSQSGNQPQHF.